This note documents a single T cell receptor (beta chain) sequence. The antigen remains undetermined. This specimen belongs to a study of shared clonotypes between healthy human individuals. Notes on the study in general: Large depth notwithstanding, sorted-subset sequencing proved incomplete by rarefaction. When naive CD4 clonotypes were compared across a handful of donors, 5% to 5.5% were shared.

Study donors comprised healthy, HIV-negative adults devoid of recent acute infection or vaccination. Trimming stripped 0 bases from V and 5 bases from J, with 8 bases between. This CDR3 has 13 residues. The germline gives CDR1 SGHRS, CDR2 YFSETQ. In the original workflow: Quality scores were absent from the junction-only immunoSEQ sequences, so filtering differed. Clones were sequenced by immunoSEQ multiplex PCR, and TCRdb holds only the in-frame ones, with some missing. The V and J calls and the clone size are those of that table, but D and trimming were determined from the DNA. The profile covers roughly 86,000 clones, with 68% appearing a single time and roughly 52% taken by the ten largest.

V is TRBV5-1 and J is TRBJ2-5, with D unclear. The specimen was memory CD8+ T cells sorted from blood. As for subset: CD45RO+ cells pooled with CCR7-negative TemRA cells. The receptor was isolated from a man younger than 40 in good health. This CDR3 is CASSLVGQETQYF. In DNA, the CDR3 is TGCGCCAGCAGCTTGGTGGGCCAGGAGACCCAGTACTTC.